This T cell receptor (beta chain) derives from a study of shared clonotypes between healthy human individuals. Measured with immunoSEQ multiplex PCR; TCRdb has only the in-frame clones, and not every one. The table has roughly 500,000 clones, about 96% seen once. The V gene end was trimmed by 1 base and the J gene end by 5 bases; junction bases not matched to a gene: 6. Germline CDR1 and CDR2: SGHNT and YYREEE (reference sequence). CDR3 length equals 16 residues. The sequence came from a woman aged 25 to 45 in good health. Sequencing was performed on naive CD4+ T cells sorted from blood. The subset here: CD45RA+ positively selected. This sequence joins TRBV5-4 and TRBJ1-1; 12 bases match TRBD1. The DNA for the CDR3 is TGTGCCAGCAGCTTGCCGGGACAGGGGGCGAGGACTGAAGCTTTCTTT. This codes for CASSLPGQGARTEAFF.